This T cell receptor (beta chain) was captured in a study of cytomegalovirus exposure and HLA in healthy donors. Overall study context: The approximately 120 million unique TCR beta sequences, from roughly 170 million T cells, were found by an earlier analysis. General study results and limits: In a later analysis, DRB1 alleles had the most associated TCRs; HLA-C alleles the fewest. Highly shared variants forming one cluster were likely a sequencing artifact.

The primer mix had 60 Vbeta and 13 Jbeta primers. Clones were sequenced by immunoSEQ multiplex PCR, and TCRdb holds only the in-frame ones, with some missing. The sample has about 140,000 clones, around 78% seen once; the top ten hold less than 3.5%. Donors consisted of healthy bone marrow donors. The CDR3 contains 14 residues. With V trimmed by 0 bases and J by 5 bases, 4 bases remained unmatched. Germline CDR1 SGHDT, CDR2 YYEEEE. Regarding this clone: Its specificity is not known.

The specimen sequenced was PBMCs. This clonotype originated in a male donor in good health and CMV-seronegative. The chain uses TRBV5-6 and TRBJ2-7; 8 bases match TRBD2. CDR3 residues: CASSLAGRAHEQYF. The DNA for the CDR3 is TGTGCCAGCAGCTTGGCCGGGAGGGCCCACGAGCAGTACTTC.